The clone carrying this T cell receptor beta chain was seen at least ten times. Its antigen remains unidentified. In TCRdb, the reads were re-called with MiXCR into one record per CDR3 protein. The table shows about 300,000 distinct CDR3 sequences, with around 10% occurring only once. This sample is drawn from a study of T cell repertoires in cytomegalovirus infection. Across the study: Indicated by public TCR beta signatures were CMV infection and matching HLA type. Study-wide points: CMV-specific HLA-C-restricted TCR beta clonotypes dominated the ex vivo response.

In germline, CDR1 is SQVTM, CDR2 ANQGSEA. The CDR3 loop spans 12 amino acids. Deletions cut 7 bases from V and 9 bases from J, with 18 bases between. The sequence was collected from a human donor in good health (CMV status not recorded). Some clones in this sample may be carry-over from other donors' samples. Material for sequencing was PBMCs. The chain employs TRBV29-1 and TRBJ1-2; D might be TRBD1 (5 bases). The CDR3 reads CSAPSTAGSYTF. DNA of the CDR3: TGCAGCGCGCCTTCGACGGCAGGGAGCTACACCTTC.